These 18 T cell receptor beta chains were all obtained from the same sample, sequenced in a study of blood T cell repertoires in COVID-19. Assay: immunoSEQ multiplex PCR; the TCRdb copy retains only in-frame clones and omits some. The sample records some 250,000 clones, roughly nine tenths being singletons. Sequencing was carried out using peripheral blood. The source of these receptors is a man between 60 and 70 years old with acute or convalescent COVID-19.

The CDR3 DNA sequence: TGTGCCAGCAGCCCTGGGACTAGCCCTTCGGAGCAGTATTTT. Protein product: CASSPGTSPSEQYF. The rearrangement links TRBV7-2 to TRBJ2-3, with 9 bases fitting TRBD2. Germline V gives CDR1 SGHTA, CDR2 FQGNSA. V shed 5 bases and J 11 bases; nucleotides not matched to a gene: 11. This CDR3 has 14 amino acids.

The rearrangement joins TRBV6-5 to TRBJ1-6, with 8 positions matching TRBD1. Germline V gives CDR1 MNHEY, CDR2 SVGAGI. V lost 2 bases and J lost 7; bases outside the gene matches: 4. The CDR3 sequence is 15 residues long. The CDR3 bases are TGTGCCAGCAGTTACGGGGGACAGGAGAATTCACCCCTCCACTTT. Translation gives CASSYGGQENSPLHF.

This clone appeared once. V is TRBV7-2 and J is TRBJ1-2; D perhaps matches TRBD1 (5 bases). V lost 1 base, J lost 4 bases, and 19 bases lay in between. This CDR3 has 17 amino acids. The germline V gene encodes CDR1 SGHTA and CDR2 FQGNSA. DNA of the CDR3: TGTGCCAGCAGCTTAGGGGAGGGGTGGGAGACGGCCTATGGCTACACCTTC. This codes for CASSLGEGWETAYGYTF. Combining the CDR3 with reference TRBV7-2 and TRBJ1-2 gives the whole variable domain GAGVSQSPSNKVTEKGKDVELRCDPISGHTALYWYRQSLGQGLEFLIYFQGNSAPDKSGLPSDRFSAERTGGSVSTLTIQRTQQEDSAVYLCASSLGEGWETAYGYTFGSGTRLTVV.

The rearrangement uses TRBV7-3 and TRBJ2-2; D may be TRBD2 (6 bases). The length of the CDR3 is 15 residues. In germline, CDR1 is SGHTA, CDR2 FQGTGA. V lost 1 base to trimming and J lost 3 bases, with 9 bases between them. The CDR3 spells CASSLMGGYTGELFF. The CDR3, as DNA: TGTGCCAGCAGCTTAATGGGAGGTTACACCGGGGAGCTGTTTTTT.

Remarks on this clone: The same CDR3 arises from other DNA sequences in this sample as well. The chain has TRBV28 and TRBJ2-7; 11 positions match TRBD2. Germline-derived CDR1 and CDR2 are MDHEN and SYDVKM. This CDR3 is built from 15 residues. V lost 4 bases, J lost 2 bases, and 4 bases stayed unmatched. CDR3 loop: CASSSLAGGTYEQYF. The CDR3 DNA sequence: TGTGCCAGCAGTTCATTAGCGGGAGGGACCTACGAGCAGTACTTC.

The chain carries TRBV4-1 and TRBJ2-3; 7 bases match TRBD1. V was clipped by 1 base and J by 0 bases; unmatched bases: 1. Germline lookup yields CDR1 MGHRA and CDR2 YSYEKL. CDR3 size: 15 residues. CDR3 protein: CASSQGDSSTDTQYF. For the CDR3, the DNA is TGCGCCAGCAGCCAAGGGGACAGTAGCACAGATACGCAGTATTTT.

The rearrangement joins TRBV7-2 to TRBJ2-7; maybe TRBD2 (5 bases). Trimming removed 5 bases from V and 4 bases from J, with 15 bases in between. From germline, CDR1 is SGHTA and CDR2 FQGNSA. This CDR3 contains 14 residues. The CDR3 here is CASSAQTRGYEQYF. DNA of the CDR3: TGTGCCAGCAGCGCCCAGACGCGAGGGTACGAGCAGTACTTC. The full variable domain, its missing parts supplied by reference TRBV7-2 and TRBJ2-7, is GAGVSQSPSNKVTEKGKDVELRCDPISGHTALYWYRQSLGQGLEFLIYFQGNSAPDKSGLPSDRFSAERTGGSVSTLTIQRTQQEDSAVYLCASSAQTRGYEQYFGPGTRLTVT.

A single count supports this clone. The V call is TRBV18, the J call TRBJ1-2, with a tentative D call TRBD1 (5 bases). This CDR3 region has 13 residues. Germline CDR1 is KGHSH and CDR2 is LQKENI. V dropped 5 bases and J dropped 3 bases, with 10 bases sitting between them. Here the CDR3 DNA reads TGTGCCAGCTCAACTACAGGTGACTATGGCTACACCTTC. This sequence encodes CASSTTGDYGYTF.

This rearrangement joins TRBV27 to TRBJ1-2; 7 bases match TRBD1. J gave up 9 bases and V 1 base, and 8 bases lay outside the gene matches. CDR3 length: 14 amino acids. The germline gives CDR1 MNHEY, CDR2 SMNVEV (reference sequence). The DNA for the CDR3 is TGTGCCAGCAGTTTATTACGGGACAGTGTTCGCTACACCTTC. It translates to CASSLLRDSVRYTF.

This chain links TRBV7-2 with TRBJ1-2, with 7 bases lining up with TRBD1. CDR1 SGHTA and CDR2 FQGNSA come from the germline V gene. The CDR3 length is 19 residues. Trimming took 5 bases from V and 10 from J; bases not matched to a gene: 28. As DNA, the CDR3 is TGTGCCAGCAGCCCGAGAGGGCTGGGGACAGTCACCCCTGAGTCCGTCTACACCTTC. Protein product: CASSPRGLGTVTPESVYTF.

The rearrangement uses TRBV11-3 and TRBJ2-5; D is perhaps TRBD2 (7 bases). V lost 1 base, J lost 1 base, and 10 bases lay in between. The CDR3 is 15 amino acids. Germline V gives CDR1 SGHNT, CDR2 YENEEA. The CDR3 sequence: CASSLVRGGQETQYF. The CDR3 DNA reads TGTGCCAGCAGCTTAGTGAGGGGGGGCCAAGAGACCCAGTACTTC.

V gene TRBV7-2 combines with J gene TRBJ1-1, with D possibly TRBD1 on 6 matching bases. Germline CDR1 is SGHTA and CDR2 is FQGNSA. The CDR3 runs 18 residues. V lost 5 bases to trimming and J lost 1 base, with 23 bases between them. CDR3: CASSGQKTRTEKNTEAFF. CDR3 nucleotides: TGTGCCAGCAGCGGCCAAAAAACTAGGACAGAAAAGAACACTGAAGCTTTCTTT.

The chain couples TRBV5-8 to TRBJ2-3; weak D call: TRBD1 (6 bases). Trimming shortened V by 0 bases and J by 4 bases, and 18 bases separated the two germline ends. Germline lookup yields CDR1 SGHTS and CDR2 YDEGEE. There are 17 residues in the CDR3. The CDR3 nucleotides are TGTGCCAGCAGCTTGGACCTGGACAGCAGTGGCGCAGATACGCAGTATTTT. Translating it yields CASSLDLDSSGADTQYF.

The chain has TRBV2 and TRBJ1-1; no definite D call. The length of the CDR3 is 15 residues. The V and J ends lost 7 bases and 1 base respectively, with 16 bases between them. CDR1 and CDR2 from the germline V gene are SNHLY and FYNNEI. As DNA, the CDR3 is TGTGCCAGCACCCCATCCCCACAACCGAACACTGAAGCTTTCTTT. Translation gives CASTPSPQPNTEAFF.

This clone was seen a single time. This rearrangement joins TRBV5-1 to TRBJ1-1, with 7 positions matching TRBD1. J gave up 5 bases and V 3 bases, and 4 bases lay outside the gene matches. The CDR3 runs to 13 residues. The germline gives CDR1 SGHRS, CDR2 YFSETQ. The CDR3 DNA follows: TGCGCCAGCAGCTACGACAGGGCAACTGAAGCTTTCTTT. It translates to CASSYDRATEAFF.

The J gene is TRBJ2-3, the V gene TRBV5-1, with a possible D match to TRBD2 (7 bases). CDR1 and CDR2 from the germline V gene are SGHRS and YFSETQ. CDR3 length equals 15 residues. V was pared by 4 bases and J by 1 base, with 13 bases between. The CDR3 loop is CASSLQGGRTDTQYF. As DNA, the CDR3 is TGCGCCAGCAGCCTACAGGGAGGGCGCACAGATACGCAGTATTTT. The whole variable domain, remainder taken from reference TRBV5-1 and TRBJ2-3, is KAGVTQTPRYLIKTRGQQVTLSCSPISGHRSVSWYQQTPGQGLQFLFEYFSETQRNKGNFPGRFSGRQFSNSRSEMNVSTLELGDSALYLCASSLQGGRTDTQYFGPGTRLTVL.

For the CDR3, the DNA is TGTGCCAGCAGCTTCCCGGGACAGGGCGGCGAGCAGTACTTC. Protein product: CASSFPGQGGEQYF. This sequence joins TRBV7-2 and TRBJ2-7; 9 bases align to TRBD1. V was pared by 3 bases and J by 6 bases, with 6 bases of the junction left unmatched. This CDR3 has 14 amino acids. Germline CDR1 is SGHTA and CDR2 is FQGNSA.

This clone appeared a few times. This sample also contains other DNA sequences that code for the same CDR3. The CDR3 loop is CASSLTENTEAFF. CDR3 nucleotide sequence: TGTGCCAGCAGCTTGACAGAGAACACTGAAGCTTTCTTT. The chain employs TRBV7-2 and TRBJ1-1; perhaps TRBD1 as D (5 bases). There are 13 residues in the CDR3. The germline V gene encodes CDR1 SGHTA and CDR2 FQGNSA. Trimming stripped 3 bases from V and 1 base from J, with 6 bases between.